What follows describes a single TCR beta chain. Its cognate antigen has yet to be identified. Base qualities are not recorded, but no much larger clone differs from it by a single base. This specimen comes from a study of T cell changes during pregnancy in multiple sclerosis (dated by TCRdb to the late 2010s). Turning to the overall study: The study examined how the T cell repertoire changed over the course of pregnancy in women with multiple sclerosis.

The library was made by the immunoSEQ multiplex PCR assay. TCRdb took this table from immuneACCESS and kept in-frame rearrangements with V and J called. Such tables lack part of the clones; where checked against another copy, unresolved V genes explain under half of the gap, and the rest is unexplained. For this sample there are tens of thousands of clones; 88% appear just once. The top ten hold roughly 4.9% of the sample. The sequencing used peripheral blood, collected in the first trimester of pregnancy. The sequence derives from a female donor in good health, enrolled as a control in a pregnancy study.

The CDR3 in this case is CASSEQGLRGRNQPQHF. The nucleotide sequence reads TGTGCCAGCAGTGAACAGGGGCTGAGGGGTCGCAATCAGCCCCAGCATTTT. The V and J segments used are TRBV2 and TRBJ1-5; the D gene is perhaps TRBD1, on 6 matching bases. V is pared back by 2 bases and J by 2 bases, with 16 bases lying between the germline termini. The CDR3 holds 17 amino acids from the cysteine to the phenylalanine. Just CDR3 DNA is preserved here, 51 bases in frame from base 1. The germline V gene encodes CDR1 SNHLY and CDR2 FYNNEI.